Listed here are 8 T cell receptor beta chains from one sample, sequenced in a study of blood T cell repertoires in COVID-19. Only in-frame clones appear in the TCRdb table, and some are missing; sequencing was by immunoSEQ multiplex PCR. The sample holds 200,000 to 250,000 clones; under 90% are singletons and the top ten take around 2%. Sequencing input: PBMCs or T cells enriched from blood (not recorded which). The receptor set was obtained from a man between 60 and 70 years old who had recovered from COVID-19.

The chain employs TRBV10-2 and TRBJ1-3; TRBD1 aligns across 7 bases. Trimming at V came to 6 bases and at J to 2 bases, leaving 7 bases not matched to a gene. Germline-derived CDR1 and CDR2 are WSHSY and SAAADI. The length of the CDR3 is 15 residues. Written as DNA, the CDR3 is TGCGCCAGCAGCCAAGGGGGCGCGCCTGGAAACACCATATATTTT. Protein: CASSQGGAPGNTIYF.

The chain is built from TRBV4-2 and TRBJ2-5; D perhaps matches TRBD2 (5 bases). Trimming left V 6 bases short and J 3 bases short, with 14 bases between. Per germline, CDR1 LGHNA and CDR2 YNFKEQ. The CDR3 has 14 amino acids. The CDR3 DNA reads TGTGCCAGCAGTAAAGAGGGTTTCAAAGAGACCCAGTACTTC. Its protein is CASSKEGFKETQYF.

A single count supports this clone. The rearrangement joins TRBV3-1 (or the pseudogene TRBV3-2) to TRBJ2-7, with 7 nucleotides matching TRBD1. V gave up 4 bases and J gave up 2 bases; unmatched junction bases: 5. CDR1 is LGHDT, CDR2 YNNKEL, per germline (reference sequence). The CDR3 runs to 14 residues. The CDR3 loop is CASSLNRGAYEQYF. DNA of the CDR3: TGTGCCAGCAGCCTTAACAGGGGCGCCTACGAGCAGTACTTC.

The chain has TRBV7-2 and TRBJ2-5, with 9 bases identical to TRBD2. Germline values: CDR1 SGHTA, CDR2 FQGNSA. V was pared by 1 base and J by 2 bases, with 8 bases of the junction left unmatched. This CDR3 spans 17 amino acids. The CDR3 sequence: CASSLVPSGGLQETQYF. Written as DNA, the CDR3 is TGTGCCAGCAGCTTAGTACCAAGCGGGGGGCTACAAGAGACCCAGTACTTC. The full variable domain, its missing parts supplied by reference TRBV7-2 and TRBJ2-5, is GAGVSQSPSNKVTEKGKDVELRCDPISGHTALYWYRQSLGQGLEFLIYFQGNSAPDKSGLPSDRFSAERTGGSVSTLTIQRTQQEDSAVYLCASSLVPSGGLQETQYFGPGTRLLVL.

The rearrangement links TRBV7-9 to TRBJ2-2, with D possibly being TRBD2 (6 bases). Germline assignment: CDR1 SEHNR and CDR2 FQNEAQ (reference sequence). The length of the CDR3 is 15 residues. V lost 3 bases and J lost 3, with 11 bases in between. Here the CDR3 reads CASSLLGEDTGELFF. For the CDR3, the DNA is TGTGCCAGCAGCTTGCTCGGGGAGGACACCGGGGAGCTGTTTTTT.

V is TRBV3-1 (or the pseudogene TRBV3-2) and J is TRBJ1-6; the D gene is possibly TRBD1 (5 bases). Germline CDR1 LGHDT, CDR2 YNNKEL (reference sequence). This CDR3 has 14 amino acids. V was clipped by 0 bases and J by 9 bases, with 9 bases between them. This CDR3 reads CASSQEDRGSPLHF. CDR3 DNA sequence: TGTGCCAGCAGCCAAGAGGATAGGGGTTCACCCCTCCACTTT.

This clone turned up a few times. The rearrangement uses TRBV5-8 and TRBJ2-5; D is perhaps TRBD1 (5 bases). CDR1 is SGHTS and CDR2 is YDEGEE in the germline V gene. The CDR3 runs to 13 residues. The germline V and J ends were trimmed by 4 bases and 4 bases, with 11 bases remaining between them. The CDR3 DNA sequence: TGTGCCAGCAGCGGGGCCGGCCGAGAGACCCAGTACTTC. It encodes CASSGAGRETQYF.

This chain uses TRBV5-6 with TRBJ2-7, with 8 bases matching TRBD1. This CDR3 is built from 13 residues. V shed 4 bases and J 7 bases; nucleotides not matched to a gene: 7. Germline assignment: CDR1 SGHDT and CDR2 YYEEEE. Here the CDR3 DNA reads TGTGCCAGCAGCATGGACAGGGTGGGTGAGCAGTACTTC. Its translation: CASSMDRVGEQYF.